The 8 T cell receptor beta chains below come from one sample, sequenced in a study of T cell responses to AZD1222 COVID-19 vaccine. Assay used: immunoSEQ multiplex PCR; TCRdb lists only in-frame clones, some missing. The top ten hold around 6.9% of the sample, which has about 150,000 clones, under 95% seen once. The source was peripheral blood, collected 28 days after the second dose of the MenACWY control vaccine. The receptors originated from an adult who received the MenACWY meningococcal vaccine as a control.

The J gene is TRBJ2-2, the V gene TRBV15; no reliable D call. The CDR3 loop spans 15 amino acids. V dropped 1 base and J dropped 0 bases, with 6 bases sitting between them. Per the germline V gene, CDR1 is LNHNV and CDR2 is YYDKDF (reference sequence). This chain's CDR3 is CATSRGRSNTGELFF. In nucleotides, the CDR3 is TGTGCCACCAGCAGAGGGCGGTCGAACACCGGGGAGCTGTTTTTT.

This chain uses TRBV2 with TRBJ1-5; D might be TRBD1 (5 bases). Germline V gene lookup returns CDR1 SNHLY and CDR2 FYNNEI. V gave up 2 bases and J gave up 2 bases, with 7 bases separating them. The CDR3 has 14 amino acids. For the CDR3, the DNA is TGTGCCAGCAGTGAACAGGGCCGCAATCAGCCCCAGCATTTT. Residues: CASSEQGRNQPQHF.

The chain joins TRBV7-9 to TRBJ2-5; perhaps TRBD1 as D (5 bases). The V gene's germline CDR1 is SEHNR and CDR2 FQNEAQ (reference sequence). There are 14 residues in the CDR3. V lost 3 bases and J lost 5, with 13 bases in between. CDR3 sequence reads: CASSFGQGQETQYF. The CDR3 DNA is TGTGCCAGCAGCTTCGGGCAGGGTCAGGAGACCCAGTACTTC.

This chain connects TRBV5-4 to TRBJ2-5, with TRBD1 matching 8 bases. The germline V gene has CDR1 SGHNT and CDR2 YYREEE (reference sequence). The CDR3 is made up of 14 amino acids. After removal of 4 bases from V and 2 bases from J, the junction contained 4 bases not matched to a gene. In nucleotides, the CDR3 is TGTGCCAGCAGCGAAAACAGGGGGCAAGAGACCCAGTACTTC. Protein sequence: CASSENRGQETQYF.

The chain is built from TRBV2 and TRBJ2-1; D not resolved. V dropped 4 bases and J dropped 9 bases, with 4 bases sitting between them. The CDR3 extends over 10 amino acids. The germline CDR1 and CDR2 sequences are SNHLY and FYNNEI. CDR3 sequence: CASSGGEQFF. CDR3 DNA sequence: TGTGCCAGCAGTGGTGGTGAGCAGTTCTTC.

The V call is TRBV12-3 or TRBV12-4, the J call TRBJ1-6; D gene ambiguous. V was clipped by 6 bases and J by 6 bases, with 9 bases between them. The CDR3 length is 13 residues. CDR3: CASRTSGNSPLHF. The CDR3 bases are TGTGCCAGCAGGACATCCGGTAATTCACCCCTCCACTTT.

This chain links TRBV12-3 or TRBV12-4 with TRBJ1-1; no clear D. V shed 3 bases and J shed 1 base, with 6 bases lying between them. CDR3 length equals 13 residues. The CDR3 loop reads CASSFWGNTEAFF. CDR3 nucleotides: TGTGCCAGCAGTTTCTGGGGGAACACTGAAGCTTTCTTT.

The V gene is TRBV27, the J gene TRBJ2-1, with unresolved D. Germline CDR1 is MNHEY and CDR2 is SMNVEV (reference sequence). V was clipped by 4 bases and J by 3 bases, with 7 bases between them. This CDR3 contains 13 residues. CDR3 protein: CASSSRVYNEQFF. CDR3 coding DNA: TGTGCCAGCAGTTCTCGGGTCTACAATGAGCAGTTCTTC.